There are a few counts of the clone carrying this T cell receptor (beta chain). The data belong to a study of blood T cells in healthy people across ages. The junction had 7 bases not matched to a gene; V was cut back by 9 bases and J by 5 bases. This CDR3 has 13 amino acids. The germline gives CDR1 SNHLY, CDR2 FYNNEI. The second PCR ran roughly 6 to 11 cycles with a sample-barcoded 5' primer and J-beta primers. A template-switch adaptor with 12 random nucleotides tagged each cDNA molecule. TCRdb fed the 5' RACE reads into MiXCR, producing one record per CDR3 protein. The table shows hundreds of thousands of distinct CDR3 sequences, with roughly 41% occurring only once.

What was sequenced was blood. The receptor was isolated from a man at least 80 years old in good health. This chain connects TRBV2 to TRBJ2-1; TRBD1 matches 7 bases. The CDR3 DNA reads as TGTGCCAGTAAAACTCAGGGGGACAATGAGCAGTTCTTC. It is translated as CASKTQGDNEQFF.